The 27 T cell receptor beta chains in this list originate from one sample, sequenced in a study of blood T cell repertoires in COVID-19 (dated by TCRdb to 2020 to 2021). Library creation used the immunoSEQ multiplex PCR assay. As stored in TCRdb, this immuneACCESS dataset retains in-frame rearrangements with V and J assigned. A fraction of the clones does not appear; measured against another copy, unresolved V genes explain less than half of the discrepancy, and the remainder lacks a known reason. The sample yields roughly 280,000 clones; roughly 90% were counted once. The ten top clones hold around 2% of the sample. Sequences were obtained from peripheral blood. The receptors shown here come from a man aged 50 to 60 with acute or convalescent COVID-19.

This clone was detected only a few times. The V and J genes are TRBV18 and TRBJ1-3; no clear D. The CDR3 has 13 residues. V lost 8 bases and J 0 bases, leaving 8 bases between the germline ends. The V gene's germline CDR1 is KGHSH and CDR2 LQKENI. CDR3 in amino acids: CASTSISGNTIYF. The DNA of the CDR3 is TGTGCCAGCACTTCGATCTCTGGAAACACCATATATTTT.

The genes are TRBV2 and TRBJ1-2; 8 bases match TRBD1. Trimming took 9 bases from V and 2 from J; bases not matched to a gene: 23. Germline-derived CDR1 and CDR2 are SNHLY and FYNNEI. The CDR3 totals 19 residues. The CDR3, as DNA: TGTGCCAGTTTCAAGTCTTCAGGGGCAGGGGGCGCAGGGAACTATGGCTACACCTTC. It encodes CASFKSSGAGGAGNYGYTF.

The chain carries TRBV12-3 or TRBV12-4 and TRBJ2-3; the D gene is possibly TRBD2 (5 bases). This CDR3 spans 12 amino acids. V was pared by 6 bases and J by 3 bases, with 7 bases between. The chain's CDR3 is CASRRETDTQYF. Written as DNA, the CDR3 is TGTGCCAGCAGGAGGGAGACAGATACGCAGTATTTT.

CDR3 coding DNA: TGTGCCAGCAGCCTACAACCCCAGGTCGAAGCTTTCTTT. Its protein product is CASSLQPQVEAFF. The gene calls are TRBV11-2 and TRBJ1-1; D not resolved. Trimming removed 5 bases from V and 8 bases from J, with 15 bases in between. Germline V lookup: CDR1 SGHAT, CDR2 FQNNGV. The CDR3 contains 13 residues.

The count of this clone is one. The genes are TRBV30 and TRBJ1-2, with D perhaps matching TRBD1 (5 bases). This CDR3 is 12 amino acids long. Germline CDR1 is GTSNPN and CDR2 is SVGIG (reference sequence). The CDR3, as DNA: TGTAAGGGCCCGGGGGCTAACTATGGCTACACCTTC. Protein: CKGPGANYGYTF.

V gene TRBV2 combines with J gene TRBJ1-2, with TRBD1 matching 7 bases. Germline CDR1 is SNHLY and CDR2 is FYNNEI. With 3 bases clipped from V and 5 bases from J, the junction kept 6 bases outside the gene matches. The CDR3 runs 14 residues. The CDR3 protein is CASSDGGQKYGYTF. The CDR3 DNA is TGTGCCAGCAGTGATGGGGGACAGAAATATGGCTACACCTTC.

The chain links TRBV2 to TRBJ1-6; 10 bases line up with TRBD1. The trim removed 6 bases at V and 9 bases at J, leaving 5 bases unmatched. The V gene's germline CDR1 is SNHLY and CDR2 FYNNEI. This CDR3 is built from 14 residues. The CDR3 spells CASRGTGETSPLHF. The CDR3 DNA reads TGTGCCAGCAGGGGGACAGGGGAAACTTCACCCCTCCACTTT.

V gene TRBV15 combines with J gene TRBJ2-1, with 11 bases aligning to TRBD2. Per the germline V gene, CDR1 is LNHNV and CDR2 is YYDKDF (reference sequence). J was trimmed by 3 bases and V by 5 bases; bases with no gene match: 3. The CDR3 is 15 residues long. The DNA of the CDR3 is TGTGCCACCAGCCCTAGCGGGGGGTACTACAATGAGCAGTTCTTC. Protein sequence: CATSPSGGYYNEQFF.

This chain connects TRBV21-1 to TRBJ1-5; the table calls TRBD1, which could not be checked here. TRBV21-1 constitutes a pseudogene. The CDR3 consists of 15 residues. CDR3 in amino acids: CASSPGQYSNQPQHF. In DNA form, the CDR3 reads TGTGCCAGCAGCCCCGGACAGTATAGCAATCAGCCCCAGCATTTT.

Written as DNA, the CDR3 is TGTGCCAGCAGCCCGGACACCTACTCCTACAATGAGCAGTTCTTC. As protein: CASSPDTYSYNEQFF. The chain recombines TRBV5-5 with TRBJ2-1, with D possibly being TRBD1 (5 bases). CDR3 length: 15 amino acids. Trimming removed 4 bases at V and 0 bases at J, with 11 bases between. Looked up from germline, CDR1 is SGHKS and CDR2 is YYEKEE (reference sequence). The full variable domain, completed using reference TRBV5-5 and TRBJ2-1, is DAGVTQSPTHLIKTRGQQVTLRCSPISGHKSVSWYQQVLGQGPQFIFQYYEKEERGRGNFPDRFSARQFPNYSSELNVNALLLGDSALYLCASSPDTYSYNEQFFGPGTRLTVL.

This chain joins TRBV6-5 and TRBJ2-5; D is perhaps TRBD1 (5 bases). Per germline, CDR1 MNHEY and CDR2 SVGAGI. Trimming took off 10 bases at V and 3 bases at J, with 6 bases between the two ends. The CDR3 consists of 10 residues. The CDR3 nucleotides read TGTGCCACGACAGAAGAGACCCAGTACTTC. It codes for CATTEETQYF.

The J gene is TRBJ2-5, the V gene TRBV18; TRBD1 matches 12 bases. CDR3 length equals 15 residues. From germline, CDR1 is KGHSH and CDR2 LQKENI. J was trimmed by 5 bases and V by 6 bases; bases with no gene match: 7. The DNA of the CDR3 is TGTGCCAGCTCCCGGGGACAGGGGGCGTACGAGACCCAGTACTTC. It translates to CASSRGQGAYETQYF.

The rearrangement uses TRBV7-8 and TRBJ2-6; D is unresolved. Germline V CDR1 and CDR2: SGHVS, FQNEAQ. The CDR3 has 20 amino acids. V was trimmed by 1 base and J by 4 bases, leaving 23 bases between them. DNA for the CDR3: TGTGCCAGCAGCTTAGGAAGCCGGCGGATACCGACGGAGGGGGCCAACGTCCTGACTTTC. It codes for CASSLGSRRIPTEGANVLTF.

Only one count was recorded for this clone. The CDR3 coding sequence is TGCGCCAGCAGCTTGGAACAGGGGGCGAGGGAGCAGTACTTC. Protein product: CASSLEQGAREQYF. The genes are TRBV5-1 and TRBJ2-7, with 9 bases matching TRBD1. V gave up 0 bases and J gave up 7 bases; unmatched junction bases: 5. Germline CDR1 and CDR2: SGHRS and YFSETQ. The CDR3 has 14 amino acids. The full variable domain, rest sourced from reference TRBV5-1 and TRBJ2-7, is KAGVTQTPRYLIKTRGQQVTLSCSPISGHRSVSWYQQTPGQGLQFLFEYFSETQRNKGNFPGRFSGRQFSNSRSEMNVSTLELGDSALYLCASSLEQGAREQYFGPGTRLTVT.

V gene TRBV2 combines with J gene TRBJ1-3; TRBD1 is a possible D gene (5 bases). Trimming left V 5 bases short and J 4 bases short, with 15 bases between. The germline CDR1 and CDR2 sequences are SNHLY and FYNNEI. The CDR3 totals 15 residues. The DNA of the CDR3 is TGTGCCAGCAGTTGGGACTTCCAAGGGGGAAACACCATATATTTT. Translation gives CASSWDFQGGNTIYF.

The chain recombines TRBV10-2 with TRBJ2-2; weak D call: TRBD1 (6 bases). CDR1 is WSHSY and CDR2 is SAAADI in the germline V gene. CDR3 length: 15 amino acids. V dropped 6 bases and J dropped 0 bases, with 11 bases sitting between them. The CDR3 DNA sequence: TGCGCCAGCAGAACAGGGCCTTCGAACACCGGGGAGCTGTTTTTT. Translated: CASRTGPSNTGELFF.

The V gene is TRBV30, the J gene TRBJ1-5; TRBD1 aligns across 7 bases. The CDR3 covers 15 residues. Germline V gene sequence: CDR1 GTSNPN, CDR2 SVGIG (reference sequence). V lost 2 bases and J lost 3; bases outside the gene matches: 7. The CDR3 sequence: CAWSPPDRANQPQHF. The CDR3 DNA is TGTGCCTGGAGTCCTCCCGACAGGGCCAATCAGCCCCAGCATTTT.

V is TRBV5-1 and J is TRBJ2-3, with 11 bases fitting TRBD2. V lost 3 bases to trimming and J lost 2 bases; unmatched junction nucleotides: 11. In germline, CDR1 is SGHRS, CDR2 YFSETQ. This CDR3 spans 18 amino acids. The chain's CDR3 is CASSSLAGAPPYTDTQYF. As DNA, the CDR3 is TGCGCCAGCAGCTCACTAGCGGGGGCCCCACCCTACACAGATACGCAGTATTTT.

This chain uses TRBV18 with TRBJ2-7; a possible D gene is TRBD1 (5 bases). The CDR3 has 14 residues. Germline V gene lookup returns CDR1 KGHSH and CDR2 LQKENI. The V and J ends lost 0 bases and 2 bases respectively, with 8 bases between them. For the CDR3, the DNA is TGTGCCAGCTCACCACCAGGGGTAGCCTACGAGCAGTACTTC. As protein: CASSPPGVAYEQYF.

In this sample, this clone turned up a few times. This rearrangement joins TRBV4-2 to TRBJ2-7, with 11 positions matching TRBD2. The germline CDR1 and CDR2 sequences are LGHNA and YNFKEQ. V was pared by 4 bases and J by 0 bases, with 5 bases of the junction left unmatched. The CDR3 runs 16 residues. The CDR3 region is CASSRTLAGDSYEQYF. DNA for the CDR3: TGTGCCAGCAGCCGTACACTAGCGGGGGACTCCTACGAGCAGTACTTC.

This chain links TRBV10-2 with TRBJ2-3; 8 nucleotides align to TRBD2. V shed 5 bases and J 3 bases; nucleotides not matched to a gene: 19. Germline loops: CDR1 WSHSY, CDR2 SAAADI. This CDR3 is built from 19 residues. CDR3 sequence reads: CASSFLPRGSGGGTDTQYF. In DNA, the CDR3 is TGCGCCAGCAGTTTTCTCCCCCGAGGGAGCGGGGGAGGAACAGATACGCAGTATTTT.

The rearrangement uses TRBV3-1 (or the pseudogene TRBV3-2) and TRBJ2-6; D is unresolved. The V end was cut by 4 bases, the J end by 2 bases, with 6 bases between. The CDR3 spans 14 residues. From germline, CDR1 is LGHDT and CDR2 YNNKEL (reference sequence). The chain's CDR3 is CASSPYTGANVLTF. DNA for the CDR3: TGTGCCAGCAGCCCGTATACTGGGGCCAACGTCCTGACTTTC.

This sequence joins TRBV18 and TRBJ2-1; possibly TRBD2 for D (7 bases). Germline V CDR1 and CDR2: KGHSH, LQKENI. V dropped 6 bases and J dropped 7 bases, with 19 bases sitting between them. There are 15 residues in the CDR3. The CDR3 spells CASSPLEGEGNEQFF. The CDR3 region has the DNA TGTGCCAGCTCCCCCCTGGAGGGGGAGGGTAATGAGCAGTTCTTC.

Ten or more counts support this clone. The V gene is TRBV11-3, the J gene TRBJ2-1, with TRBD2 identical over 7 bases. V lost 8 bases to trimming and J lost 5 bases; unmatched junction nucleotides: 6. The CDR3 sequence is 13 residues long. The germline V gene has CDR1 SGHNT and CDR2 YENEEA. CDR3: CASGRAGNNEQFF. CDR3 coding DNA: TGTGCCAGCGGGAGAGCGGGGAACAATGAGCAGTTCTTC.

As DNA, the CDR3 is TGTGCCAGCAGCCCTGAGGGGGGGCGGAACTACGAGCAGTACTTC. It translates to CASSPEGGRNYEQYF. V and J are TRBV5-4 and TRBJ2-7, with a tentative D call TRBD2 (7 bases). The CDR3 contains 15 residues. The germline V and J ends were trimmed by 4 bases and 3 bases, with 17 bases remaining between them. Germline CDR1 reads SGHNT; CDR2 reads YYREEE (reference sequence).

The chain recombines TRBV30 with TRBJ1-6; D might be TRBD1 (6 bases). This CDR3 has 17 amino acids. Looked up from germline, CDR1 is GTSNPN and CDR2 is SVGIG (reference sequence). Deletions cut 4 bases from V and 1 base from J, with 17 bases between. The CDR3 DNA follows: TGTGCCTGGAAGCTGGGGGGGCTCGGGTCCTATAATTCACCCCTCCACTTT. It encodes CAWKLGGLGSYNSPLHF.

This clone was seen once. V and J are TRBV12-3 or TRBV12-4 and TRBJ1-2, with TRBD1 as a possible D gene (6 bases). Trimming pared 5 bases from V and 4 bases from J, leaving 8 bases between. The CDR3 loop spans 12 amino acids. In nucleotides, the CDR3 is TGTGCCAGCAGTCAGGACAGCTATGGCTACACCTTC. Translating gives CASSQDSYGYTF.